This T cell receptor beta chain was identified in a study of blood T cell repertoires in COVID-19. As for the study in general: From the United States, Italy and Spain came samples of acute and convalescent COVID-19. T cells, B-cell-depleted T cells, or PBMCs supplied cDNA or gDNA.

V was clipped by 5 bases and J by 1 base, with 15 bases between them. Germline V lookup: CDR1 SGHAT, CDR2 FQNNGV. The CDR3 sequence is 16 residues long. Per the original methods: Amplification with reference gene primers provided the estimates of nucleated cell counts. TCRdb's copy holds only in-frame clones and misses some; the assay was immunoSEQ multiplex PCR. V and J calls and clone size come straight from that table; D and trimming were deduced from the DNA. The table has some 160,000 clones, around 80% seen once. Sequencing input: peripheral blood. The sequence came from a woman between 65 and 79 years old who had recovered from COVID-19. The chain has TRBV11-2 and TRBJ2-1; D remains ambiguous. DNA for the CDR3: TGTGCCAGCAGCACTCCAGTACTACCTTCCTACAATGAGCAGTTCTTC. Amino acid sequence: CASSTPVLPSYNEQFF.